These 21 T cell receptor beta chains came from one sample sequenced in a study of ipilimumab plus nivolumab after autologous stem cell transplantation. The data were produced by immunoSEQ multiplex PCR, yet TCRdb's version contains in-frame clones alone and is incomplete. In the table there are about 9,800 clones, 60% to 80% of which are singletons. The source was PBMCs, collected in a trial of ipilimumab plus nivolumab as post-transplant consolidation. Receptors originate from a female donor with multiple myeloma.

Comment on this clone: Other DNA sequences in this specimen translate into the identical CDR3. The J gene is TRBJ2-3, the V gene TRBV7-9; TRBD2 matches 7 bases. Germline V gene data show CDR1 as SEHNR and CDR2 as FQNEAQ (reference sequence). CDR3 size: 16 residues. J lost 4 bases, V lost 3 bases, and 10 bases had no gene match. The CDR3 here is CASSFLAEEGPDTQYF. The CDR3 bases are TGTGCCAGCAGCTTCCTAGCGGAGGAGGGACCAGATACGCAGTATTTT.

This clone was seen a single time. The V and J genes are TRBV6-5 and TRBJ1-5; weak D call: TRBD1 (5 bases). The V end was cut by 0 bases, the J end by 4 bases, with 10 bases between. The CDR3 runs to 15 residues. Germline assignment: CDR1 MNHEY and CDR2 SVGAGI. CDR3: CASSYSGGTNQPQHF. For the CDR3, the DNA is TGTGCCAGCAGTTACTCCGGGGGGACGAATCAGCCCCAGCATTTT.

The DNA for the CDR3 is TGTGCCAGCAGCGTAGCCCCCTATGGGGAAAGCAATATTTACACTGAAGCTTTCTTT. Translation gives CASSVAPYGESNIYTEAFF. The V and J genes are TRBV9 and TRBJ1-1; D remains ambiguous. Germline CDR1 is SGDLS and CDR2 is YYNGEE. Between the trimmed V and J ends, which lost 0 bases and 3 bases, there was a span of 24 bases. The CDR3 is made up of 19 amino acids.

This clone came up a few times. The V gene is TRBV7-2, the J gene TRBJ2-7; 8 bases agree with TRBD1. The CDR3 is 13 amino acids. Germline V gene data show CDR1 as SGHTA and CDR2 as FQGNSA. V gave up 10 bases and J gave up 2 bases; unmatched junction bases: 7. CDR3 in DNA: TGTGCCACCCAGGGACAGGAGACCTACGAGCAGTACTTC. Protein: CATQGQETYEQYF.

V and J are TRBV7-3 and TRBJ2-2; 10 bases align to TRBD2. The ends lost 5 bases at V and 4 bases at J; junction bases unmatched: 7. The CDR3 has 16 residues. CDR1 is SGHTA and CDR2 is FQGTGA in the germline V gene. The CDR3 DNA is TGTGCCAGCAGCCCAGAAGCGGGAGGGATCACCGGGGAGCTGTTTTTT. Amino acids: CASSPEAGGITGELFF.

This clone was picked up a small number of times. The same CDR3 can be traced to other DNA sequences in this sample. This rearrangement joins TRBV10-3 to TRBJ2-7, with unresolved D. This CDR3 is built from 16 residues. The germline V gene has CDR1 ENHRY and CDR2 SYGVKD. V lost 0 bases and J 0 bases, leaving 12 bases between the germline ends. Here the CDR3 reads CAISESNGLSSYEQYF. DNA for the CDR3: TGTGCCATCAGTGAGTCTAACGGGTTAAGCTCCTACGAGCAGTACTTC.

As concerns this clone: One end of the junction does not line up with germline, which may come from a read error. The CDR3 region is CASSWGFAGELFF. The CDR3 DNA is TGTGCCAGCAGCTGGGGATTTGCCGGGGAGCTGTTTTTT. The chain has TRBV5-1 and TRBJ2-2; unclear D gene. The germline CDR1 and CDR2 sequences are SGHRS and YFSETQ. The CDR3 totals 13 residues.

This clone was detected only a few times. The chain is built from TRBV2 and TRBJ2-3; the D gene could be TRBD1 or TRBD2 (5 bases each). Germline V CDR1 and CDR2: SNHLY, FYNNEI. The V end lost 5 bases, the J end lost 0 bases, and 12 bases lay between the germline ends. The CDR3 consists of 15 residues. For the CDR3, the DNA is TGTGCCAGCAGTATAGGGACGTTTAGCACAGATACGCAGTATTTT. It yields the protein CASSIGTFSTDTQYF.

The gene calls are TRBV7-2 and TRBJ1-2, with D possibly being TRBD1 (6 bases). CDR3 length equals 15 residues. Germline CDR1 and CDR2: SGHTA and FQGNSA. V was clipped by 0 bases and J by 8 bases, with 16 bases between them. The CDR3: CASSLATGPLGGYTF. CDR3 nucleotide sequence: TGTGCCAGCAGCTTAGCGACAGGACCTTTAGGAGGCTACACCTTC.

The chain uses TRBV7-9 and TRBJ1-1; no definite D call. V was trimmed by 3 bases and J by 2 bases, leaving 4 bases between them. The CDR3 totals 12 residues. CDR1 SEHNR and CDR2 FQNEAQ come from the germline V gene (reference sequence). CDR3 in amino acids: CASSFLNTEAFF. For the CDR3, the DNA is TGTGCCAGCAGCTTTTTAAACACTGAAGCTTTCTTT.

On this clone itself: Other nucleotide sequences in the sample specify the same CDR3. The J gene is TRBJ2-2, the V gene TRBV9; D assignment may be TRBD1 or TRBD2 (6 bases each). The V end lost 3 bases, the J end lost 6 bases, and 15 bases lay between the germline ends. Per the germline V gene, CDR1 is SGDLS and CDR2 is YYNGEE. This CDR3 is 15 amino acids long. The CDR3 DNA is TGTGCCAGCAGCGGAACTGGGGGGCTGCCCGGGGAGCTGTTTTTT. As protein: CASSGTGGLPGELFF.

The chain links TRBV28 to TRBJ1-2, with 8 bases identical to TRBD1. The CDR3 covers 15 residues. V was clipped by 3 bases and J by 5 bases; unmatched bases: 8. Per the germline V gene, CDR1 is MDHEN and CDR2 is SYDVKM. CDR3 protein: CASSFRLTGGYGYTF. As DNA, the CDR3 is TGTGCCAGCAGTTTCCGCCTAACAGGGGGATATGGCTACACCTTC.

The chain combines TRBV5-4 with TRBJ2-7; 8 positions match TRBD2. The V gene end was trimmed by 3 bases and the J gene end by 5 bases; junction bases not matched to a gene: 7. Germline CDR1 SGHNT, CDR2 YYREEE (reference sequence). The CDR3 loop spans 14 amino acids. The DNA of the CDR3 is TGTGCCAGCAGCTCCGGCGGGGGGCGCGACGAGCAGTACTTC. The encoded protein is CASSSGGGRDEQYF.

The rearrangement joins TRBV7-9 to TRBJ1-1; D is unresolved. The germline V gene has CDR1 SEHNR and CDR2 FQNEAQ (reference sequence). V lost 5 bases to trimming and J lost 0 bases, with 7 bases between them. There are 13 residues in the CDR3. This chain's CDR3 is CASSVQVNTEAFF. The CDR3, as DNA: TGTGCCAGCAGCGTTCAAGTGAACACTGAAGCTTTCTTT.

This clone came up a few times. This sequence joins TRBV5-4 and TRBJ2-1; 9 bases line up with TRBD2. Germline V gene data show CDR1 as SGHNT and CDR2 as YYREEE (reference sequence). The CDR3 is 20 residues long. The V and J ends lost 0 bases and 0 bases, in that order; junction bases with no gene match: 13. The CDR3 DNA follows: TGTGCCAGCAGCTTGGGACTTGGCGGGAGGGCCTCTGGCTCCTACAATGAGCAGTTCTTC. The encoded protein is CASSLGLGGRASGSYNEQFF.

The chain recombines TRBV28 with TRBJ2-5, with 9 bases aligning to TRBD2. Germline-derived CDR1 and CDR2 are MDHEN and SYDVKM. V trimming: 10 bases; J trimming: 4 bases; junction bases outside the gene matches: 10. CDR3 length: 14 amino acids. The DNA for the CDR3 is TGTGCCACCGCCTTGGCGGGAGGGCGAGAGACCCAGTACTTC. Its protein is CATALAGGRETQYF.

The CDR3 nucleotides read TGTGCCAGCAGCGGATCAGGACAGCTCTATGGCTACACCTTC. Its protein product is CASSGSGQLYGYTF. This chain uses TRBV9 with TRBJ1-2; D perhaps matches TRBD1 (6 bases). The V end was cut by 3 bases, the J end by 4 bases, with 13 bases between. The V gene's germline CDR1 is SGDLS and CDR2 YYNGEE. The CDR3 consists of 14 residues.

The count of this clone is one. This chain uses TRBV5-1 with TRBJ2-7; TRBD2 agrees at 7 bases. V was pared by 0 bases and J by 3 bases, with 9 bases of the junction left unmatched. Germline loops: CDR1 SGHRS, CDR2 YFSETQ. The CDR3 sequence is 16 residues long. The CDR3 sequence is CASSLDAFGGSYEQYF. CDR3 DNA: TGCGCCAGCAGCTTGGACGCCTTTGGCGGGAGCTACGAGCAGTACTTC. The full variable domain, rest sourced from reference TRBV5-1 and TRBJ2-7, is KAGVTQTPRYLIKTRGQQVTLSCSPISGHRSVSWYQQTPGQGLQFLFEYFSETQRNKGNFPGRFSGRQFSNSRSEMNVSTLELGDSALYLCASSLDAFGGSYEQYFGPGTRLTVT.

The rearrangement uses TRBV27 and TRBJ2-7, with TRBD2 matching over 8 bases. The CDR3 consists of 12 residues. Germline values: CDR1 MNHEY, CDR2 SMNVEV (reference sequence). After removal of 5 bases from V and 7 bases from J, the junction contained 4 bases not matched to a gene. Here the CDR3 reads CASSLPGGEQYF. CDR3 in DNA: TGTGCCAGCAGTCTCCCGGGGGGGGAGCAGTACTTC.

This rearrangement joins TRBV19 to TRBJ1-5; 9 bases map to TRBD1. The V and J ends lost 3 bases and 4 bases, in that order; junction bases with no gene match: 7. Germline CDR1 LNHDA, CDR2 SQIVND (reference sequence). The CDR3 totals 16 residues. CDR3 sequence reads: CASSIRGQGLNQPQHF. CDR3 nucleotides: TGTGCCAGTAGTATTCGGGGACAGGGACTAAATCAGCCCCAGCATTTT.

J is TRBJ2-7 and V is TRBV29-1; 7 positions match TRBD1. CDR1 is SQVTM and CDR2 is ANQGSEA in the germline V gene. The CDR3 is 14 amino acids. With 4 bases clipped from V and 0 bases from J, the junction kept 6 bases outside the gene matches. CDR3 sequence reads: CSVVIGGGSYEQYF. In nucleotides, the CDR3 is TGCAGCGTTGTAATAGGGGGCGGCTCCTACGAGCAGTACTTC.